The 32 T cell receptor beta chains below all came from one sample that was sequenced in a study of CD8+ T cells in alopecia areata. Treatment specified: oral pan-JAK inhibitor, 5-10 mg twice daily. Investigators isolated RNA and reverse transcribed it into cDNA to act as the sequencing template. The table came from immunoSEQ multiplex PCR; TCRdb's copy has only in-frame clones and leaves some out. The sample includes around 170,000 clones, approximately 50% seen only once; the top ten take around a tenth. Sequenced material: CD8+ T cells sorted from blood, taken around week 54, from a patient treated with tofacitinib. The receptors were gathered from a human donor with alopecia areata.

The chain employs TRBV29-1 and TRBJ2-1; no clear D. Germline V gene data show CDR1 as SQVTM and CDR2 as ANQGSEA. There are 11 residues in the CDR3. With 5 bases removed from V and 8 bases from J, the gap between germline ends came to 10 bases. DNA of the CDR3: TGCAGCGTTCAAAGTTCCGATGAGCAGTTCTTC. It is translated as CSVQSSDEQFF.

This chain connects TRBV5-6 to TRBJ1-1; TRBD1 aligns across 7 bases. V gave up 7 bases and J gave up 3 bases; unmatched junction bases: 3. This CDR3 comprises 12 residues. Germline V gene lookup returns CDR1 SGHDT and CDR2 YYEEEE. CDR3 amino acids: CASLGTDTEAFF. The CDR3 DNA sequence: TGTGCCAGCCTCGGGACAGACACTGAAGCTTTCTTT.

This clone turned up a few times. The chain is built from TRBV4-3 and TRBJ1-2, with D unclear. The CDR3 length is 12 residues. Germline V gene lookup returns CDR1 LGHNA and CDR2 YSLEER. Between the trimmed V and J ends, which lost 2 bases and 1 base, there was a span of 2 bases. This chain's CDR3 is CASSQSNYGYTF. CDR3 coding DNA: TGCGCCAGCAGCCAAAGTAACTATGGCTACACCTTC.

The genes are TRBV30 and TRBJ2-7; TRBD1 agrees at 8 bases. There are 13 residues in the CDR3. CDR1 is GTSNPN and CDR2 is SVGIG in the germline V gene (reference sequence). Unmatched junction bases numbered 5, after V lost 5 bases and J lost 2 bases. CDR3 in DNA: TGTGCCTGGGAAACAGGGGGGACCTACGAGCAGTACTTC. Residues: CAWETGGTYEQYF.

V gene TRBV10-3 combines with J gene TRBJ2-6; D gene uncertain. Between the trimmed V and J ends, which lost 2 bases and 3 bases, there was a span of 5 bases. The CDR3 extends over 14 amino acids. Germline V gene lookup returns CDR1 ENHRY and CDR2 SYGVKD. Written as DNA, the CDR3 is TGTGCCATCAGTGAGGAGGATGGGGCCAACGTCCTGACTTTC. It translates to CAISEEDGANVLTF.

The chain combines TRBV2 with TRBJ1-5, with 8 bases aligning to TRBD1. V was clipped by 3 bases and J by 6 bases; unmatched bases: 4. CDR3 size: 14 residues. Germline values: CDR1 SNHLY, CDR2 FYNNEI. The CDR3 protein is CASSDRGPPQPQHF. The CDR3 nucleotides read TGTGCCAGCAGTGACAGGGGGCCCCCTCAGCCCCAGCATTTT.

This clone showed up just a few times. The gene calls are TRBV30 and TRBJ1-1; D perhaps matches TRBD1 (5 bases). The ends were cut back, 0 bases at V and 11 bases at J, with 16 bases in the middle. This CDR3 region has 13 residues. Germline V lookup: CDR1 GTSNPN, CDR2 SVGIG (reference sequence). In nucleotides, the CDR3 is TGTGCCTGGAGTGTAGGTCTTGGAGGGGATGCTTTCTTT. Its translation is CAWSVGLGGDAFF.

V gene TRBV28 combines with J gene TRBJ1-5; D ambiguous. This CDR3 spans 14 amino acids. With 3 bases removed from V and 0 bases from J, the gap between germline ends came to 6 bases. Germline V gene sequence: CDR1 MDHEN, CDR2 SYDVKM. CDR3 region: CASSFRPSNQPQHF. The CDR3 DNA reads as TGTGCCAGCAGTTTTAGGCCTAGCAATCAGCCCCAGCATTTT.

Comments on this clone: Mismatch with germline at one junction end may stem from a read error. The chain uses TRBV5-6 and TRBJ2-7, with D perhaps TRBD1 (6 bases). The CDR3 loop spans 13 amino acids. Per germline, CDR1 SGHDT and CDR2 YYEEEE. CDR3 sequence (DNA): TGTGCCAGCAGCTCAGAGGGACACTACAAGCAGTACTTC. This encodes CASSSEGHYKQYF.

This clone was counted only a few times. This CDR3 is CASSLEGSSYNEQFF. Here the CDR3 DNA reads TGTGCCAGCAGCTTAGAGGGGAGCTCCTACAATGAGCAGTTCTTC. This chain joins TRBV13 and TRBJ2-1; D may correspond to TRBD1 or TRBD2 (5 bases each). Germline values: CDR1 PRHDT, CDR2 FYEKMQ (reference sequence). Trimming removed 1 base at V and 0 bases at J, with 7 bases between. The length of the CDR3 is 15 residues.

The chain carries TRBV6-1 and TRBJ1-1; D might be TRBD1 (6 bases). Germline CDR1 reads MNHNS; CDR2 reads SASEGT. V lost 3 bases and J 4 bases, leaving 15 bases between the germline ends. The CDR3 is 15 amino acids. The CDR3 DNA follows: TGTGCCAGCAGTGATACAGGGAGTTGGTTCACTGAAGCTTTCTTT. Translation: CASSDTGSWFTEAFF.

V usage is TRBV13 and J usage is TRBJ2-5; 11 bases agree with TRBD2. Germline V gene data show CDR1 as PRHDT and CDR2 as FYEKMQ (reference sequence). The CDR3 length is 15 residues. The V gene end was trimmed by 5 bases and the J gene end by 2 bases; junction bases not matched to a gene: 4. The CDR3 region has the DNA TGTGCCAGCAGCAGACGGACTAGCGGGCAAGAGACCCAGTACTTC. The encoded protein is CASSRRTSGQETQYF.

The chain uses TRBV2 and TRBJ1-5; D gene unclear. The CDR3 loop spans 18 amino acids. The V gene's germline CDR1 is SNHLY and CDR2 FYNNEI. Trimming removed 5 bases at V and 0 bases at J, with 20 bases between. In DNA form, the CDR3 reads TGTGCCAGCAGTTATAAAAACTCCGGGCTTTATAGCAATCAGCCCCAGCATTTT. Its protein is CASSYKNSGLYSNQPQHF.

The CDR3 is CASSQPDYLYGYTF. CDR3 bases: TGCGCCAGCAGCCAACCGGACTACCTTTATGGCTACACCTTC. The chain employs TRBV4-1 and TRBJ1-2; D remains unclear. Germline-derived CDR1 and CDR2 are MGHRA and YSYEKL. The CDR3 runs to 14 residues. With 2 bases removed from V and 5 bases from J, the gap between germline ends came to 12 bases.

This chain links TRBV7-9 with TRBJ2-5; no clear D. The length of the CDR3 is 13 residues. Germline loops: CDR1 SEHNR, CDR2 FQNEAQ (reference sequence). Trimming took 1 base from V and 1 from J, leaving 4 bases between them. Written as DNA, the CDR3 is TGTGCCAGCAGCTTAGTACCCCAAGAGACCCAGTACTTC. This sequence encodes CASSLVPQETQYF.

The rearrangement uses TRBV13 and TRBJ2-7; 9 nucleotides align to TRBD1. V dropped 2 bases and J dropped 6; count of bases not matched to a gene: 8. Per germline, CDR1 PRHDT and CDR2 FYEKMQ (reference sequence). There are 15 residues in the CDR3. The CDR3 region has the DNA TGTGCCAGCAGCTTATGGGGGACAGGGAGTTCCGAGCAGTACTTC. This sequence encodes CASSLWGTGSSEQYF.

CDR3: CACSIGGGEQYF. Written as DNA, the CDR3 is TGTGCCTGTTCGATCGGGGGTGGCGAGCAGTACTTC. The rearrangement uses TRBV30 and TRBJ2-7, with a tentative D call TRBD2 (6 bases). This CDR3 has 12 amino acids. V gave up 6 bases and J gave up 6 bases, with 15 bases separating them. CDR1 and CDR2 (germline): GTSNPN, SVGIG (reference sequence).

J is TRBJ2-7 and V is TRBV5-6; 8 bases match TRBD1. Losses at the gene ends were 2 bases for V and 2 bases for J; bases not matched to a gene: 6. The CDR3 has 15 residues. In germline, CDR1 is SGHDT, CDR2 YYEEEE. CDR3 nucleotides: TGTGCCAGCAGCTTCAGGGGGCTCGGAACCTACGAGCAGTACTTC. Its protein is CASSFRGLGTYEQYF.

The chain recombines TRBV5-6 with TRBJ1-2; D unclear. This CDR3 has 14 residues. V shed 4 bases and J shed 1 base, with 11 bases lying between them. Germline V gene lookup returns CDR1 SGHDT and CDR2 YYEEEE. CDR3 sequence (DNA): TGTGCCAGCAGCAAAGAAGTGGATAACTATGGCTACACCTTC. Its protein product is CASSKEVDNYGYTF.

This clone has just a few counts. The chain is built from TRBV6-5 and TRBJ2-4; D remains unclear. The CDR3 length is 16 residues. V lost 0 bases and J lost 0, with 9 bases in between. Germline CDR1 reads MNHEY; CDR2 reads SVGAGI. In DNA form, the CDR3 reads TGTGCCAGCAGTTACTCGATAGCACTAGCCAAAAACATTCAGTACTTC. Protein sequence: CASSYSIALAKNIQYF.

The CDR3 sequence: CAWSRDSRNEQFF. The DNA for the CDR3 is TGTGCCTGGAGTCGGGACAGCCGAAATGAGCAGTTCTTC. This chain connects TRBV30 to TRBJ2-1; the match to TRBD1 covers 7 bases. The CDR3 has 13 amino acids. V was clipped by 2 bases and J by 7 bases; unmatched bases: 5. Germline CDR1 reads GTSNPN; CDR2 reads SVGIG (reference sequence).

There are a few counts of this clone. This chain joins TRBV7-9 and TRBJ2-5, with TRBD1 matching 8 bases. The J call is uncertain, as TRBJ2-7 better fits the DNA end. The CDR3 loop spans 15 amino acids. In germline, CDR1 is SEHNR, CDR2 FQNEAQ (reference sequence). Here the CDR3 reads CASSQWDRSSYEQYF. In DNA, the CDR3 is TGTGCCAGCAGCCAGTGGGACAGGAGCTCCTACGAGCAGTACTTC.

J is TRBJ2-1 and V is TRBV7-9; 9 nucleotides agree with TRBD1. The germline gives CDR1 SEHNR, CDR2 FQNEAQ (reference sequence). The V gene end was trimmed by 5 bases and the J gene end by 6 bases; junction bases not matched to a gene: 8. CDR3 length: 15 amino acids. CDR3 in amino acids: CASSPRDRAGNEQFF. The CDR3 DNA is TGTGCCAGCAGCCCCCGGGACAGGGCAGGCAATGAGCAGTTCTTC.

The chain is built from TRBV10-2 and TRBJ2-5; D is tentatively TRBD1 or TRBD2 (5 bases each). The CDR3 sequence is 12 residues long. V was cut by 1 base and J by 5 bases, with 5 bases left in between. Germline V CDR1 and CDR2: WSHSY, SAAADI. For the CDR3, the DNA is TGCGCCAGCAGTGAGTGGGGGGAGACCCAGTACTTC. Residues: CASSEWGETQYF.

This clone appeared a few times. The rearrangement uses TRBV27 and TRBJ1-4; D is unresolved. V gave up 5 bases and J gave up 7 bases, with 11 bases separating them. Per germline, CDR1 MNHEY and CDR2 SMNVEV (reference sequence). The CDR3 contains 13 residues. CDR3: CASSPLGGEKLFF. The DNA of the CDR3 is TGTGCCAGCAGTCCCCTGGGTGGTGAAAAACTGTTTTTT.

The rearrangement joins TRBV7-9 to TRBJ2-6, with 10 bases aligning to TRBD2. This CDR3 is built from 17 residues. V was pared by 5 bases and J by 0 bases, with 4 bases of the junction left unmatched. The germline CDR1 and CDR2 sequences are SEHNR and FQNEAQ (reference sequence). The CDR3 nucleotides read TGTGCCAGCAGCCAAGCGGGGGGGAGCTCTGGGGCCAACGTCCTGACTTTC. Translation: CASSQAGGSSGANVLTF. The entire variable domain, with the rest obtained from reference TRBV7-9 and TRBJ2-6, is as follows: DTGVSQNPRHKITKRGQNVTFRCDPISEHNRLYWYRQTLGQGPEFLTYFQNEAQLEKSRLLSDRFSAERPKGSFSTLEIQRTEQGDSAMYLCASSQAGGSSGANVLTFGAGSRLTVL.

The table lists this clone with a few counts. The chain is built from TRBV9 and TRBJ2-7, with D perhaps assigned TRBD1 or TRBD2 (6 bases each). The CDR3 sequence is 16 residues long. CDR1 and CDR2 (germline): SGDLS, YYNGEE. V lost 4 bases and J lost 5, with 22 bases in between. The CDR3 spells CASSPRTGASRHEQYF. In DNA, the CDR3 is TGTGCCAGCAGCCCCCGGACGGGGGCGAGTCGTCACGAGCAGTACTTC.

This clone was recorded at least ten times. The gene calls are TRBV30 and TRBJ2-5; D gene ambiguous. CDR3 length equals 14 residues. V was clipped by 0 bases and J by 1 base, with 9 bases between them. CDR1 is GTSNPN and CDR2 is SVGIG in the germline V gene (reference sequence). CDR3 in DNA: TGTGCCTGGAGTGTAAGCAGGCTCCAAGAGACCCAGTACTTC. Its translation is CAWSVSRLQETQYF.

CDR3 amino acids: CASSAVEWGYEQYF. The CDR3 DNA sequence: TGTGCCAGCAGCGCCGTGGAGTGGGGCTACGAGCAGTACTTC. V usage is TRBV9 and J usage is TRBJ2-7; D ambiguous. The CDR3 covers 14 residues. The germline V gene has CDR1 SGDLS and CDR2 YYNGEE. V shed 3 bases and J shed 3 bases, with 13 bases lying between them.

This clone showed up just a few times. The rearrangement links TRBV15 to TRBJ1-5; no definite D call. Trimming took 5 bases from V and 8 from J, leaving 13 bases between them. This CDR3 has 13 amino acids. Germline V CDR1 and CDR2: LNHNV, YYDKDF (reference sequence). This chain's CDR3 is CATSGLILEPQHF. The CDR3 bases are TGTGCCACCAGCGGATTAATACTGGAGCCCCAGCATTTT.

Here the CDR3 reads CASSIGLTEAFF. Written as DNA, the CDR3 is TGTGCCAGTAGTATCGGGCTTACTGAAGCTTTCTTT. The chain combines TRBV19 with TRBJ1-1; D uncertain. The germline V gene encodes CDR1 LNHDA and CDR2 SQIVND (reference sequence). Deletions cut 3 bases from V and 5 bases from J, with 7 bases between. The CDR3 spans 12 residues.

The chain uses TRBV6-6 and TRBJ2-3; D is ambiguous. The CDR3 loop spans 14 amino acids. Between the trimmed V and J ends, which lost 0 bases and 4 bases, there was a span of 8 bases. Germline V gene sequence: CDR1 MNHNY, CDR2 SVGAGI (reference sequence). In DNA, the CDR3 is TGTGCCAGCAGTTACTCTGCTAGATCAGATACGCAGTATTTT. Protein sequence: CASSYSARSDTQYF.